This T cell receptor (beta chain) was captured in a study of control samples from healthy donors and cancer patients (dated by TCRdb to 2020 to 2022). On this clone itself: What antigen it recognizes has not been identified. There are no base qualities to consult, and no much larger clone falls within one base.

CDR3 length: 16 amino acids, cysteine to phenylalanine. The DNA shown is the 48-base CDR3, in frame from base 1. V loses 3 bases at its end and J loses 9 bases; junction bases beyond the gene matches: 5. The germline V gene yields MRHNA for CDR1 and SNTAGT for CDR2. Library preparation employed the immunoSEQ multiplex PCR assay. TCRdb obtained this table from immuneACCESS and retained in-frame rearrangements with V and J assigned. These tables miss some clones; where compared with another copy, unresolved V genes account for less than half of the shortfall, and the remainder is unexplained. The sample table lists roughly 99,000 clones, roughly four fifths of them with a count of one. The ten top clones hold 2% of the sample.

Sequencing used blood. The source is a man aged 55 to 70 in good health. The rearranged chain carries TRBV6-4 and TRBJ2-1, and 16 junctional nucleotides match TRBD2. The nucleotide sequence is given as TGTGCCAGCAGTGAAGGGACTAGCGGGGGGGTCACTGAGCAGTTCTTC. It specifies CASSEGTSGGVTEQFF.